A single T cell receptor (beta chain) is shown here with its context. The antigen remains undetermined. The data derive from a study of radiation and T cells in renal cell carcinoma. General study results and limits: From baseline, blood top tumor clonotypes peaked at 2 weeks post-radiation. Baseline intratumoral clonotype presence is unknown without pretreatment biopsies.

Documented time point: baseline pretreatment blood. Treatment given: 15 Gy SBRT to primary tumor, nephrectomy 4 weeks later. After SBRT, blood was collected at 2 and 4 weeks, plus baseline. This renal cell carcinoma was of the clear cell type. The CDR3 has 15 amino acids. With 0 bases clipped from V and 2 bases from J, the junction kept 3 bases outside the gene matches. Germline V gene lookup returns CDR1 SGHKS and CDR2 YYEKEE (reference sequence). Clones were read by immunoSEQ multiplex PCR, and TCRdb kept only the in-frame ones, dropping some. The data contain 130,000 to 150,000 clones, about 88% of them seen just once; the ten biggest clones take up 12%.

The sequencing here drew on blood, taken from a patient whose treatment included radiotherapy and nephrectomy. This chain uses TRBV5-5 with TRBJ2-7, with 9 bases identical to TRBD1. The source is a woman aged 50 to 60 with renal cell carcinoma. This CDR3 is CASSLGQGVTYEQYF. CDR3 in DNA: TGTGCCAGCAGCTTGGGACAGGGGGTAACCTACGAGCAGTACTTC.